Presented here are 7 T cell receptor beta chains from one specimen sequenced in a study of T cell repertoires in cytomegalovirus infection. TCRdb called the reads again in MiXCR, with one record for every CDR3 protein. The table has over 450,000 distinct CDR3 sequences, roughly 10% seen once; the top ten hold 10%. Material: PBMCs. These receptors came from a human donor in good health (CMV status not recorded). Some clones in this sample may be carry-over from other donors' samples.

This clonotype was seen ten or more times. The chain is built from TRBV5-1 and TRBJ2-3, with TRBD1 as a possible D gene (5 bases). This CDR3 region has 15 residues. V was trimmed by 2 bases and J by 0 bases, leaving 10 bases between them. From germline, CDR1 is SGHRS and CDR2 YFSETQ. Here the CDR3 reads CASSFRVPSTDTQYF. In nucleotides, the CDR3 is TGCGCCAGCAGCTTCAGGGTGCCCAGCACAGATACGCAGTATTTT.

The V and J genes are TRBV20-1 and TRBJ1-1, with D unresolved. Trimming took off 0 bases at V and 4 bases at J, with 6 bases between the two ends. Per the germline V gene, CDR1 is DFQATT and CDR2 is SNEGSKA (reference sequence). The CDR3 contains 12 residues. CDR3 sequence (DNA): TGCAGTGCTAGAGATTTAGGCACTGAAGCTTTCTTT. It encodes CSARDLGTEAFF.

This clonotype was recorded many times. This chain links TRBV27 with TRBJ2-5; maybe TRBD1 (6 bases). From germline, CDR1 is MNHEY and CDR2 SMNVEV (reference sequence). Trimming shortened V by 5 bases and J by 5 bases, and 15 bases separated the two germline ends. The CDR3 is 14 residues long. Here the CDR3 DNA reads TGTGCCAGCAGTCCCAGGGGCCCAATGGAGACCCAGTACTTC. Its translation is CASSPRGPMETQYF.

As to this clonotype: This sequence may be a read error, since a much larger clone differs from it by one base. The chain recombines TRBV19 with TRBJ1-5, with D unclear. The CDR3 has 16 residues. Per germline, CDR1 LNHDA and CDR2 SQIVND (reference sequence). The CDR3 DNA is TGTGCCATTAGTATCCTTTGGGTAATAAGCAATCAGCCCCAGCATTTT. Its protein is CAISILWVISNQPQHF. The variable domain in full, completed from reference TRBV19 and TRBJ1-5, reads DGGITQSPKYLFRKEGQNVTLSCEQNLNHDAMYWYRQDPGQGLRLIYYSQIVNDFQKGDIAEGYSVSREKKESFPLTVTSAQKNPTAFYLCAISILWVISNQPQHFGDGTRLSIL.

This clonotype was seen more than once but under ten times. The chain combines TRBV29-1 with TRBJ1-4, with a possible D match to TRBD1 (6 bases). V was cut by 7 bases and J by 8 bases, with 23 bases left in between. The CDR3 length is 15 residues. Germline lookup yields CDR1 SQVTM and CDR2 ANQGSEA. The CDR3 loop is CSAAGDARDTEKLFF. As DNA, the CDR3 is TGCAGCGCCGCGGGGGACGCCAGGGACACCGAAAAACTGTTTTTT. Filled out from reference TRBV29-1 and TRBJ1-4, the complete variable domain reads SAVISQKPSRDICQRGTSLTIQCQVDSQVTMMFWYRQQPGQSLTLIATANQGSEATYESGFVIDKFPISRPNLTFSTLTVSNMSPEDSSIYLCSAAGDARDTEKLFFGSGTQLSVL.

This clonotype was counted at least ten times. The V and J genes are TRBV7-3 and TRBJ1-1, with 7 bases matching TRBD1. CDR1 is SGHTA and CDR2 is FQGTGA in the germline V gene. The CDR3 totals 15 residues. J was trimmed by 5 bases and V by 5 bases; bases with no gene match: 11. The CDR3 region is CASSVTGAIGTEAFF. The DNA for the CDR3 is TGTGCCAGCAGCGTTACAGGGGCCATCGGAACTGAAGCTTTCTTT.

Ten or more counts support this clonotype. The V gene is TRBV5-1, the J gene TRBJ2-4, with TRBD1 as a possible D gene (6 bases). Trimming stripped 0 bases from V and 0 bases from J, with 10 bases between. CDR3 size: 16 residues. Germline CDR1 and CDR2: SGHRS and YFSETQ. The CDR3 sequence is CASSLDRALAKNIQYF. For the CDR3, the DNA is TGCGCCAGCAGCTTGGACAGGGCCTTAGCCAAAAACATTCAGTACTTC. Drawing the rest from reference TRBV5-1 and TRBJ2-4, the complete variable domain is KAGVTQTPRYLIKTRGQQVTLSCSPISGHRSVSWYQQTPGQGLQFLFEYFSETQRNKGNFPGRFSGRQFSNSRSEMNVSTLELGDSALYLCASSLDRALAKNIQYFGAGTRLSVL.